This T cell receptor (beta chain) was captured by sequencing in a study of response to subunit inactivated influenza vaccine. TCRdb passed the RT-PCR reads through MiXCR, listing each CDR3 protein once. Of about 540,000 distinct CDR3 sequences listed, roughly 15% were seen once; the top ten hold roughly 11%. Points on this clonotype: Antigen unknown.

Germline V gene data show CDR1 as SQVTM and CDR2 as ANQGSEA. V lost 4 bases and J lost 3; bases outside the gene matches: 12. The CDR3 runs to 16 residues. General study results and limits: The authors proposed limited new T cell recruitment per seasonal influenza vaccination.

The V gene is TRBV29-1, the J gene TRBJ1-2; 9 bases match TRBD1. This sample comprised PBMCs from blood, obtained about 13 days after vaccination. The TCR was taken from a man aged 50 to 60 who received an inactivated influenza vaccine. The CDR3 spells CSVGPATGGAHYGYTF. CDR3 DNA sequence: TGCAGCGTTGGACCCGCTACAGGGGGCGCCCACTATGGCTACACCTTC.